Listed below are T cell receptor beta chains from one sample, sequenced in a study of CD8+ T cells in alopecia areata. Data came from immunoSEQ multiplex PCR; TCRdb stores just in-frame clones and leaves some out. The sample contains around 120,000 clones, 35% to 45% of which appear only once. The sequencing sample was made of CD4+ T cells sorted from blood. These receptors were taken from a human donor with alopecia areata. CDR3s include the opening cysteine and the closing phenylalanine or tryptophan. D genes are given only for firm matches. Only some rows state a clone size, as once, few, many or a class for expanded clones.

TRBJ2-3 | . | TRBV29-1 | few | TGCAGCGGGTTCGGGTATACGCAGTATTTT | CSGFGYTQYF
TRBJ2-3 | TRBD1 | TRBV29-1 | . | TGCAGCGTGTCAGGGGGGTCAGGGGGCGCAGATACGCAGTATTTT | CSVSGGSGGADTQYF
TRBJ2-1 | . | TRBV5-1 | . | TGCGCCAGCAGCTTGGGGAGCTCCTACAATGAGCAGTTCTTC | CASSLGSSYNEQFF
TRBJ2-1 | . | TRBV2 | . | TGTGCCAGCAGATCCACAGTTAGCTCCTACAATGAGCAGTTCTTC | CASRSTVSSYNEQFF
TRBJ1-1 | . | TRBV29-1 | few | TGCAGCGTTGAAGAGGGGGCGTCGGGCACTGAAGCTTTCTTT | CSVEEGASGTEAFF
TRBJ2-5 | TRBD1 | TRBV7-2 | . | TGTGCCAGCAGCTTAACGGGACAGGGTTGGGAGACCCAGTACTTC | CASSLTGQGWETQYF
TRBJ1-1 | . | TRBV5-6 | . | TGTGCCAGCAGGGGGAACACTGAAGCTTTCTTT | CASRGNTEAFF
TRBJ2-2 | TRBD1 | TRBV2 | . | TGTGCCAGCAGTGAATTGGGACAGGGTAACACCGGGGAGCTGTTTTTT | CASSELGQGNTGELFF
TRBJ2-1 | . | TRBV4-2 | once | TGTGCCAGCAGCCCTCGGGCGACGGACCCCGACGGGTTCTTC | CASSPRATDPDGFF
TRBJ2-1 | TRBD1 | TRBV29-1 | few | TGCAGCGTCCACAGGGGATTCTACAATGAGCAGTTCTTC | CSVHRGFYNEQFF
TRBJ2-3 | TRBD2 | TRBV29-1 | few | TGCAGCGTTTCTAGCGGGGGAAGCACAGATACGCAGTATTTT | CSVSSGGSTDTQYF
TRBJ2-1 | TRBD1 | TRBV11-2 | . | TGTGCCAGCAGCTTAGAGAATACAGGGGGCGTAGGGGAGCAGTTCTTC | CASSLENTGGVGEQFF
TRBJ2-7 | TRBD1 | TRBV29-1 | few | TGCAGCGTTGTTGTCAGGGGGAACGAGCAGTACTTC | CSVVVRGNEQYF
TRBJ2-5 | . | TRBV7-2 | few | TGTGCCAGCAGCGATCCCCAGGAGACCCAGTACTTC | CASSDPQETQYF
TRBJ2-7 | . | TRBV7-2 | few | TGTGCCAGCACTTCCTACCTTAGGTCCTACGAGCAGTACTTC | CASTSYLRSYEQYF
TRBJ2-7 | . | TRBV6-5 | . | TGTGCCAGCAGACCAAGCAGCTCCTACGAGCAGTACTTC | CASRPSSSYEQYF
TRBJ2-1 | . | TRBV28 | . | TGTGCCAGCACCTCATGGAGGGCGCGGAATGAGCAGTTCTTC | CASTSWRARNEQFF
TRBJ1-1 | . | TRBV29-1 | . | TGCAGCGTTACCCCGGGAAGGAGGACTGAAGCTTTCTTT | CSVTPGRRTEAFF
TRBJ2-7 | TRBD2 | TRBV28 | few | TGTGCCAGCAGTTTACCGGGACTAGCGCCAAACTTC | CASSLPGLAPNF
TRBJ2-5 | TRBD2 | TRBV4-1 | . | TGCGCCAGCGCTCCAGGGAGGGGTTCGGGAGGGGCCCAAGAGACCCAGTACTTC | CASAPGRGSGGAQETQYF
TRBJ2-7 | . | TRBV29-1 | few | TGCAGCGTAAAAACCGGACACTACGACTCCTACGAGCAGTACTTC | CSVKTGHYDSYEQYF
TRBJ1-2 | . | TRBV11-3 | . | TGTGCCAGCAGCTTAGGACGGGACTATGGCTACACCTTC | CASSLGRDYGYTF
TRBJ1-1 | TRBD1 | TRBV29-1 | . | TGCAGCGTTGTTCGGACAGGCCACACTGAAGCTTTCTTT | CSVVRTGHTEAFF
TRBJ2-2 | . | TRBV4-2 | few | TGTGCCAGCAGCCACAATCAGGGCACCGGGGAGCTGTTTTTT | CASSHNQGTGELFF
TRBJ2-3 | TRBD1 | TRBV7-2 | few | TGTGCCAGCAGCCGAGGACAGGGGGCTACAGATACGCAGTATTTT | CASSRGQGATDTQYF
TRBJ2-7 | . | TRBV29-1 | few | TGCAGCGTTGGAACGGGGGTGACAGCCTACGAGCAGTACTTC | CSVGTGVTAYEQYF
TRBJ2-5 | . | TRBV4-2 | . | TGTGCCAGCAGCCAACAGCTTGCCAGAGAAGAGACCCAGTACTTC | CASSQQLAREETQYF
TRBJ2-3 | TRBD2 | TRBV5-1 | . | TGCGCTAGCTCCGGGACTAGCGGACCCACAGATACGCAGTATTTT | CASSGTSGPTDTQYF
TRBJ2-6 | . | TRBV9 | . | TGTGCCAGCAGCCAAACCGGGACCGCCTCTGGGGCCAACGTCCTGACTTTC | CASSQTGTASGANVLTF
TRBJ2-7 | . | TRBV15 | few | TGTGCCACCAGCAGAGCTAGAGGGGCAGGCGGGCTCTACGAGCAGTACTTC | CATSRARGAGGLYEQYF
TRBJ2-1 | . | TRBV29-1 | few | TGCAGTTGCCTAGGCGGGCCCTACAATGAGCAGTTCTTC | CSCLGGPYNEQFF
TRBJ2-3 | . | TRBV27 | . | TGTGCCAGCAGTTTAGGGCAGGGCTCAGATACGCAGTATTTT | CASSLGQGSDTQYF
TRBJ1-2 | TRBD1 | TRBV5-1 | . | TGCGCCAGCAGCCCCGGACAGGTCGAGGGCTACACCTTC | CASSPGQVEGYTF
TRBJ2-1 | . | TRBV7-9 | few | TGTGCCAGCAGCCCCCGGACGGCCTCCTACAATGAGCAGTTCTTC | CASSPRTASYNEQFF
TRBJ2-7 | TRBD2 | TRBV5-1 | . | TGCGCCAGCAGCTCGGGAGGGAATTCCTACGAGCAGTACTTC | CASSSGGNSYEQYF
TRBJ2-5 | TRBD2 | TRBV28 | . | TGTGCCAGCAGTTTAGCGGGGGGTGGGCAAGAGACCCAGTACTTC | CASSLAGGGQETQYF
TRBJ2-7 | . | TRBV29-1 | few | TGCAGCGTTGAAGGTGTTGAAGGTTACGAGCAGTACTTC | CSVEGVEGYEQYF
TRBJ2-2 | . | TRBV4-3 | . | TGCGCCAGCAGCCAAGATACGGGGAACACCGGGGAGCTGTTTTTT | CASSQDTGNTGELFF
TRBJ2-1 | . | TRBV5-1 | few | TGCGCCAGCAGCTTATGGCGCATGAATGAGCAGTTCTTC | CASSLWRMNEQFF
TRBJ2-3 | TRBD1 | TRBV28 | few | TGTGCCAGCATCGACGACAGGGGTAACCCCAATACGCAGTATTTT | CASIDDRGNPNTQYF
TRBJ2-3 | TRBD2 | TRBV30 | . | TGTGCCTGGATGGCGGGAGGTACAGATACGCAGTATTTT | CAWMAGGTDTQYF
TRBJ1-5 | . | TRBV7-9 | . | TGTGCCAGCAGCCGACAGGAGAGCAATCAGCCCCAGCATTTT | CASSRQESNQPQHF
TRBJ2-3 | TRBD1 | TRBV5-1 | few | TGCGCCAGCTTTCGGGGACAGGCAGATACGCAGTATTTT | CASFRGQADTQYF
TRBJ1-2 | . | TRBV7-2 | few | TGTGCCAGCAGCTCGATCGGGGCGCCGGGCTATGGCTACACCTTC | CASSSIGAPGYGYTF
TRBJ2-7 | . | TRBV7-2 | . | TGTGCCAGCAGCCCGAGTTACTCGAGCTCCTACGAGCAGTACTTC | CASSPSYSSSYEQYF
TRBJ1-5 | . | TRBV19 | few | TGTGCCAGTAGTATCCTCGAGGGGCTTTATAGCAATCAGCCCCAGCATTTT | CASSILEGLYSNQPQHF
TRBJ2-1 | . | TRBV7-2 | few | TGTGCCAGCAGCTTAGTCCCGGAGATTGCGTACAATGAGCAGTTCTTC | CASSLVPEIAYNEQFF
TRBJ2-2 | . | TRBV6-5 | few | TGTGCCAGCAGTTTAAAGTGGGACACCAGCACCGGGGAGCTGTTTTTT | CASSLKWDTSTGELFF
TRBJ2-3 | . | TRBV11-2 | few | TGTGCCAGCAGCTTAGCAAGGCTCTCCACAGATACGCAGTATTTT | CASSLARLSTDTQYF
TRBJ2-3 | TRBD1 | TRBV29-1 | . | TGCAGCACCTACAGGGGGGACTCAGATACGCAGTATTTT | CSTYRGDSDTQYF
TRBJ2-5 | TRBD2 | TRBV5-1 | . | TGCGCCAGCAGCCATCTAGCGGGAGGGGAGACCCAGTACTTC | CASSHLAGGETQYF
TRBJ1-2 | . | TRBV19 | . | TGTGCCAGTACCATGGGGCAGGGCGCGTCTGGCTACACCTTC | CASTMGQGASGYTF
TRBJ1-6 | . | TRBV7-9 | few | TGTGCCAGCAGTCCGGGACCGATAAATTCACCCCTCCACTTT | CASSPGPINSPLHF
TRBJ2-1 | . | TRBV29-1 | . | TGCAGCGTTCGTAGGACTTCAATTGGGGGCTCCTACAATGAGCAGTTCTTC | CSVRRTSIGGSYNEQFF